Shown below are 31 T cell receptor beta chains from a single sample sequenced in a study of response to subunit inactivated influenza vaccine. From the RT-PCR reads, TCRdb called clonotypes with MiXCR, one entry per CDR3 protein. The data show hundreds of thousands of distinct CDR3 sequences, with 10% to 15% seen just once and around 14% held by the top ten. Specimen: PBMCs from blood, collected roughly 46 days after vaccination. These receptors all stem from a man in his fifties or sixties who received an inactivated influenza vaccine.

The V call is TRBV12-3 or TRBV12-4, the J call TRBJ1-4; no clear D gene. CDR3 length: 13 amino acids. Trimming pared 6 bases from V and 4 bases from J, leaving 9 bases between. The CDR3 nucleotides are TGTGCCAGCAGCCTACAGAATAATGAAAAACTGTTTTTT. Translating it yields CASSLQNNEKLFF.

The gene calls are TRBV5-1 and TRBJ2-5, with 10 bases lining up with TRBD2. The V and J ends lost 2 bases and 9 bases, in that order; junction bases with no gene match: 13. This CDR3 comprises 16 residues. CDR1 is SGHRS, CDR2 YFSETQ, per germline. DNA of the CDR3: TGCGCCAGCAGCTTTAGCGGGGGGCCCTATCTAGGGTCCCAGTACTTC. This codes for CASSFSGGPYLGSQYF.

This clonotype was counted only a few times. The V gene is TRBV20-1, the J gene TRBJ2-1; possible D gene TRBD2, 5 bases. V lost 0 bases and J lost 7, with 16 bases in between. Germline loops: CDR1 DFQATT, CDR2 SNEGSKA (reference sequence). CDR3 length: 15 residues. The CDR3 reads CSARDSMARVNEQFF. CDR3 bases: TGCAGTGCTAGAGATTCTATGGCGAGGGTTAATGAGCAGTTCTTC.

In its sample, this clonotype was seen many times. The CDR3 region has the DNA TGTGCCAGCAGCTTAGCCCTGGGTTACGAGCAGTACTTC. This encodes CASSLALGYEQYF. This chain links TRBV7-9 with TRBJ2-7; no reliable D call. This CDR3 spans 13 amino acids. The germline gives CDR1 SEHNR, CDR2 FQNEAQ (reference sequence). V was cut by 0 bases and J by 4 bases, with 7 bases left in between.

The table lists this clonotype with a count of one. A single base separates this from a much larger clone, so it may be a read error. The J gene is TRBJ2-1, the V gene TRBV29-1, with D possibly being TRBD2 (6 bases). Germline V gene sequence: CDR1 SQVTM, CDR2 ANQGSEA. Trimming shortened V by 5 bases and J by 9 bases, and 14 bases separated the two germline ends. The CDR3 is 12 residues long. In DNA, the CDR3 is TGCAGCGTTTGGGGCCCCGGGAGTGAGCAGTTCTTC. Translating gives CSVWGPGSEQFF.

In this sample, this clonotype turned up a few times. The chain has TRBV5-1 and TRBJ2-4, with D tentatively TRBD1 or TRBD2 (5 bases each). V was shortened by 3 bases and J by 5 bases, with 12 bases between the two germline ends. The CDR3 contains 14 residues. The germline gives CDR1 SGHRS, CDR2 YFSETQ. Here the CDR3 reads CASSSTPGQNIQYF. In DNA form, the CDR3 reads TGCGCCAGCAGCTCAACCCCGGGACAAAACATTCAGTACTTC.

The CDR3 nucleotides are TGTGCCAGCGGTAACAGGGGATGGACCGGGGAGCTGTTTTTT. It yields the protein CASGNRGWTGELFF. The J gene is TRBJ2-2, the V gene TRBV2; 7 positions agree with TRBD1. The CDR3 runs 14 residues. With V trimmed by 8 bases and J by 5 bases, 8 bases remained unmatched. CDR1 and CDR2 from the germline V gene are SNHLY and FYNNEI. The variable domain in full, completed from reference TRBV2 and TRBJ2-2, reads EPEVTQTPSHQVTQMGQEVILRCVPISNHLYFYWYRQILGQKVEFLVSFYNNEISEKSEIFDDQFSVERPDGSNFTLKIRSTKLEDSAMYFCASGNRGWTGELFFGEGSRLTVL.

This chain links TRBV7-2 with TRBJ2-7; 9 bases match TRBD1. V shed 4 bases, J shed 3 bases, and the junction held 4 bases outside the gene matches. In germline, CDR1 is SGHTA, CDR2 FQGNSA. This CDR3 comprises 14 residues. The CDR3 nucleotides read TGTGCCAGCAGCTGGCGACAGGGGGGCTACGAGCAGTACTTC. It is translated as CASSWRQGGYEQYF.

This clonotype was seen more than once but under ten times. The chain is built from TRBV9 and TRBJ1-5; possibly TRBD1 for D (5 bases). This CDR3 has 14 amino acids. Per the germline V gene, CDR1 is SGDLS and CDR2 is YYNGEE. The germline V and J ends were trimmed by 0 bases and 5 bases, with 9 bases remaining between them. Written as DNA, the CDR3 is TGTGCCAGCAGCGTAGCTGACAGCTATCAGCCCCAGCATTTT. Encoded protein: CASSVADSYQPQHF. The whole variable domain, filled in from reference TRBV9 and TRBJ1-5, reads DSGVTQTPKHLITATGQRVTLRCSPRSGDLSVYWYQQSLDQGLQFLIQYYNGEERAKGNILERFSAQQFPDLHSELNLSSLELGDSALYFCASSVADSYQPQHFGDGTRLSIL.

There are a few counts of this clonotype. The V call is TRBV12-3 or TRBV12-4, the J call TRBJ2-2; 9 positions match TRBD2. The V gene end was trimmed by 3 bases and the J gene end by 1 base; junction bases not matched to a gene: 0. CDR3 length equals 15 residues. The CDR3 DNA sequence: TGTGCCAGCAGTTTTAGCGGGGGGAACACCGGGGAGCTGTTTTTT. Protein product: CASSFSGGNTGELFF.

This clonotype was observed a few times. The V call is TRBV7-9, the J call TRBJ2-1, with D unclear. V gave up 6 bases and J gave up 5 bases, with 11 bases separating them. The CDR3 runs 13 residues. Per the germline V gene, CDR1 is SEHNR and CDR2 is FQNEAQ (reference sequence). The CDR3 spells CASSWSVNNEQFF. CDR3 nucleotide sequence: TGTGCCAGCAGTTGGAGTGTTAACAATGAGCAGTTCTTC.

The chain has TRBV7-2 and TRBJ1-3; no firm D call. The CDR3 is made up of 15 amino acids. The V gene lost 2 bases and the J gene lost 1 base, with 9 bases spanning the gap. Germline lookup yields CDR1 SGHTA and CDR2 FQGNSA. The CDR3 coding sequence is TGTGCCAGCAGCTTATGGTCACGGTCTGGAAACACCATATATTTT. Its translation is CASSLWSRSGNTIYF.

This clonotype was counted only a few times. V is TRBV20-1 and J is TRBJ2-7; D uncertain. V lost 6 bases and J 0 bases, leaving 12 bases between the germline ends. The CDR3 is 13 amino acids. Germline CDR1 reads DFQATT; CDR2 reads SNEGSKA (reference sequence). CDR3 loop: CSAGAGYSYEQYF. The CDR3 coding sequence is TGCAGTGCAGGTGCCGGGTACTCCTACGAGCAGTACTTC.

This clonotype has a handful of counts. The rearrangement uses TRBV28 and TRBJ1-5, with 7 bases matching TRBD1. Germline values: CDR1 MDHEN, CDR2 SYDVKM. V lost 4 bases, J lost 7 bases, and 10 bases stayed unmatched. The CDR3 totals 15 residues. This CDR3 is CASSWDQGVGQPQHF. The CDR3 DNA sequence: TGTGCCAGCAGTTGGGATCAGGGGGTCGGGCAGCCCCAGCATTTT.

J is TRBJ1-3 and V is TRBV7-2; no clear D. The germline V gene encodes CDR1 SGHTA and CDR2 FQGNSA. V was cut by 5 bases and J by 2 bases, with 16 bases left in between. CDR3 length equals 16 residues. This CDR3 reads CASSPGGLGTGNTIYF. The DNA for the CDR3 is TGTGCCAGCAGCCCTGGCGGACTAGGGACTGGAAACACCATATATTTT.

This clonotype was detected ten times or more. V is TRBV6-5 and J is TRBJ2-2; TRBD1 might be the D (5 bases). The V gene lost 4 bases and the J gene lost 7 bases, with 13 bases spanning the gap. This CDR3 has 14 amino acids. Germline CDR1 reads MNHEY; CDR2 reads SVGAGI. DNA of the CDR3: TGTGCCAGCAGTTCCGTAGGGGTGGGCGGGGAGCTGTTTTTT. Its translation is CASSSVGVGGELFF.

This clonotype was seen many times. The chain employs TRBV11-1 and TRBJ2-3, with 11 bases lining up with TRBD2. The CDR3 runs to 18 residues. Germline CDR1 SGHAT, CDR2 FQDESV (reference sequence). The V and J ends lost 5 bases and 6 bases, in that order; junction bases with no gene match: 16. This chain's CDR3 is CASSTPGTSGLVSDTQYF. As DNA, the CDR3 is TGTGCCAGCAGCACCCCCGGGACTAGCGGCCTCGTGAGCGATACGCAGTATTTT.

The V and J genes are TRBV20-1 and TRBJ2-6; D is perhaps TRBD1 (6 bases). Trimming took off 6 bases at V and 2 bases at J, with 14 bases between the two ends. Germline values: CDR1 DFQATT, CDR2 SNEGSKA (reference sequence). This CDR3 has 15 residues. The CDR3 is CSAKLPGAGANVLTF. The CDR3 nucleotides read TGCAGTGCAAAGCTCCCAGGGGCTGGGGCCAACGTCCTGACTTTC.

The chain has TRBV6-2 or TRBV6-3 and TRBJ2-2; D is perhaps TRBD2 (6 bases). The CDR3 runs to 20 residues. Trimming took 0 bases from V and 4 from J, leaving 24 bases between them. CDR1 is MNHEY, CDR2 SVGEGT, per germline. In DNA form, the CDR3 reads TGTGCCAGCAGTTACTCCCCCCCCGGGCTTGGGCTGGGGGGCACCGGGGAGCTGTTTTTT. This sequence encodes CASSYSPPGLGLGGTGELFF.

This clonotype occurred a few times. This rearrangement joins TRBV29-1 to TRBJ2-2; D is undetermined. The CDR3 contains 12 residues. Germline CDR1 SQVTM, CDR2 ANQGSEA. V lost 4 bases to trimming and J lost 5 bases, with 8 bases between them. The CDR3 protein is CSVVWDTGELFF. The CDR3, as DNA: TGCAGCGTTGTTTGGGATACCGGGGAGCTGTTTTTT.

This clonotype was found many times. The chain employs TRBV3-1 and TRBJ2-3; possibly TRBD1 for D (6 bases). Trimming took off 4 bases at V and 7 bases at J, with 9 bases between the two ends. Germline CDR1 and CDR2: LGHDT and YNNKEL (reference sequence). CDR3 length: 12 residues. For the CDR3, the DNA is TGTGCCAGCAGCCTTACAGGGAATACGCAGTATTTT. Residues: CASSLTGNTQYF.

This clonotype was recorded many times. This chain joins TRBV20-1 and TRBJ2-5; D is perhaps TRBD2 (6 bases). This CDR3 is built from 14 residues. Germline assignment: CDR1 DFQATT and CDR2 SNEGSKA (reference sequence). V was clipped by 0 bases and J by 4 bases, with 12 bases between them. CDR3 DNA sequence: TGCAGTGCTAGAGACTCCGGACTACGAGAGACCCAGTACTTC. Residues: CSARDSGLRETQYF.

This clonotype has only a few counts. The rearrangement links TRBV5-1 to TRBJ1-1, with TRBD1 as a possible D gene (6 bases). Trimming shortened V by 0 bases and J by 7 bases, and 7 bases separated the two germline ends. CDR3 length equals 12 residues. Germline loops: CDR1 SGHRS, CDR2 YFSETQ. The CDR3 spells CASSLEGGEAFF. CDR3 bases: TGCGCCAGCAGCTTGGAAGGGGGTGAAGCTTTCTTT.

With respect to this clonotype: A single base separates this from a much larger clone, so it may be a read error. The rearrangement joins TRBV5-5 to TRBJ1-1; maybe TRBD1 (6 bases). Germline CDR1 reads SGHKS; CDR2 reads YYEKEE (reference sequence). The CDR3 consists of 16 residues. CDR3 DNA: TGTGACAGCAGCAAAGCCCAGCCAGGGGCGAGGACTGAAGCTTTCTTT. It encodes CDSSKAQPGARTEAFF. Looking up the rest from reference TRBV5-5 and TRBJ1-1 gives the full variable domain: DAGVTQSPTHLIKTRGQQVTLRCSPISGHKSVSWYQQVLGQGPQFIFQYYEKEERGRGNFPDRFSARQFPNYSSELNVNALLLGDSALYLCDSSKAQPGARTEAFFGQGTRLTVV.

This clonotype was picked up a small number of times. The rearrangement links TRBV24-1 to TRBJ2-5, with TRBD2 identical over 12 bases. The CDR3 sequence is 18 residues long. V was pared by 2 bases and J by 1 base, with 7 bases of the junction left unmatched. Germline lookup yields CDR1 KGHDR and CDR2 SFDVKD. The CDR3 sequence is CATSDSSSGRAVQETQYF. DNA of the CDR3: TGTGCCACCAGTGATTCCTCTAGCGGGAGGGCCGTCCAAGAGACCCAGTACTTC.

This clonotype was recorded many times. The chain has TRBV20-1 and TRBJ2-7; possible D gene TRBD2, 7 bases. Germline V gene data show CDR1 as DFQATT and CDR2 as SNEGSKA (reference sequence). The CDR3 runs 16 residues. V lost 0 bases, J lost 4 bases, and 19 bases lay in between. The CDR3 nucleotides are TGCAGTGCTAGAGATCTAAGCGGGACAAAGATTTACGAGCAGTACTTC. Translation gives CSARDLSGTKIYEQYF.

At least ten counts were recorded for this clonotype. This CDR3 is CSVAGPYEQYF. Here the CDR3 DNA reads TGCAGCGTGGCTGGACCCTACGAGCAGTACTTC. V usage is TRBV29-1 and J usage is TRBJ2-7; D not resolved. Germline V gene lookup returns CDR1 SQVTM and CDR2 ANQGSEA. Deletions cut 6 bases from V and 2 bases from J, with 8 bases between. The CDR3 sequence is 11 residues long.

The chain is built from TRBV9 and TRBJ2-1; D tentatively reads TRBD1 or TRBD2 (5 bases each). Germline V gene lookup returns CDR1 SGDLS and CDR2 YYNGEE. This CDR3 is 15 amino acids long. V was shortened by 0 bases and J by 9 bases, with 16 bases between the two germline ends. For the CDR3, the DNA is TGTGCCAGCAGCGTAGATAGTGGGGGTGGGTTTGAGCAGTTCTTC. Protein sequence: CASSVDSGGGFEQFF.

The V gene is TRBV6-2 or TRBV6-3, the J gene TRBJ2-3; 10 bases are shared with TRBD2. Germline V gives CDR1 MNHEY, CDR2 SVGEGT. CDR3 length: 16 residues. V shed 4 bases, J shed 0 bases, and the junction held 4 bases outside the gene matches. CDR3 residues: CASSLTSGPSTDTQYF. DNA of the CDR3: TGTGCCAGCAGTTTGACTAGCGGGCCTAGCACAGATACGCAGTATTTT.

This clonotype was picked up many times. This chain uses TRBV6-5 with TRBJ1-1; D ambiguous. The CDR3 has 14 residues. CDR1 is MNHEY, CDR2 SVGAGI, per germline. The ends were cut back, 4 bases at V and 1 base at J, with 10 bases in the middle. The CDR3 protein is CASSFGHRNTEAFF. CDR3 DNA: TGTGCCAGCAGTTTTGGGCATCGGAACACTGAAGCTTTCTTT.

The CDR3 region has the DNA TGTGCCAGCAATGGGGCAGGGGACGTTAAGAACACTGAAGCTTTCTTT. Its protein product is CASNGAGDVKNTEAFF. The chain couples TRBV2 to TRBJ1-1; D might be TRBD1 (6 bases). CDR1 SNHLY and CDR2 FYNNEI come from the germline V gene. CDR3 length: 16 amino acids. Trimming removed 7 bases from V and 1 base from J, with 19 bases in between.